These 32 T cell receptor beta chains came from one sample sequenced in a study of T-cell memory formation after mild COVID-19. TCRdb itself ran the 5' RACE reads through MiXCR, one entry per CDR3 protein. Seen here are approximately 390,000 distinct CDR3 sequences, approximately 15% observed once, and the top ten hold 20% to 25%. The specimen was PBMCs or a T cell subset sorted from them (not recorded which). The receptors derive from a man between 18 and 29 years old who had mild COVID-19 (a few samples of this study predate the infection). Cell type and time point are not known.

V usage is TRBV2 and J usage is TRBJ2-7, with D perhaps TRBD1 (6 bases). V lost 1 base and J lost 2, with 12 bases in between. The V gene's germline CDR1 is SNHLY and CDR2 FYNNEI. This CDR3 is built from 15 residues. Written as DNA, the CDR3 is TGTGCCAGCAGTGAAGGGACAGTCGTCGCCTACGAGCAGTACGTC. It translates to CASSEGTVVAYEQYV.

This clonotype was detected a few times. The rearrangement links TRBV4-3 to TRBJ1-1, with TRBD1 matching over 8 bases. Germline CDR1 LGHNA, CDR2 YSLEER. CDR3 size: 15 residues. Trimming cost V 0 bases and J 7 bases; bases outside gene matches: 7. The CDR3 region has the DNA TGCGCCAGCAGCCAAGACAGAACAGGGGGTGATGAAGCTTTCTTT. It encodes CASSQDRTGGDEAFF.

This clonotype has a handful of counts. The gene calls are TRBV12-3 or TRBV12-4 and TRBJ2-3; TRBD2 might be the D (6 bases). V was clipped by 3 bases and J by 6 bases, with 13 bases between them. The CDR3 sequence is 14 residues long. CDR3 DNA: TGTGCCAGCAGTTTGGGGCTAGCGATGGATACGCAGTATTTT. This sequence encodes CASSLGLAMDTQYF.

This clonotype came up a few times. V usage is TRBV7-3 and J usage is TRBJ2-1, with D uncertain. V gave up 3 bases and J gave up 5 bases, with 11 bases separating them. Germline V gives CDR1 SGHTA, CDR2 FQGTGA. CDR3 size: 14 residues. The DNA of the CDR3 is TGTGCCAGCAGCTTCTTGGGCCAGGACAATGAGCAGTTCTTC. This sequence encodes CASSFLGQDNEQFF.

V usage is TRBV4-1 and J usage is TRBJ2-7; D remains unclear. CDR3 length: 14 residues. Germline V CDR1 and CDR2: MGHRA, YSYEKL. V lost 3 bases and J 3 bases, leaving 12 bases between the germline ends. The CDR3 region is CASSHPEGIYEQYF. CDR3 bases: TGCGCCAGCAGCCATCCCGAAGGGATCTACGAGCAGTACTTC.

The table lists this clonotype with a few counts. The V call is TRBV6-5, the J call TRBJ2-7; the D gene could be TRBD1 or TRBD2 (6 bases each). The V and J ends lost 3 bases and 2 bases respectively, with 14 bases between them. The length of the CDR3 is 15 residues. Germline V gene data show CDR1 as MNHEY and CDR2 as SVGAGI. The CDR3 DNA is TGTGCCAGCAGTTATTCGTCGGGGGCCCCCTACGAGCAGTACTTC. As protein: CASSYSSGAPYEQYF.

The sample holds a few counts of this clonotype. The chain recombines TRBV7-2 with TRBJ1-4; D is unresolved. The CDR3 is 15 residues long. Trimming pared 1 base from V and 6 bases from J, leaving 12 bases between. Germline V gives CDR1 SGHTA, CDR2 FQGNSA. The CDR3: CASSLGAGWDEKLFF. The CDR3 DNA sequence: TGTGCCAGCAGCTTAGGCGCAGGATGGGATGAAAAACTGTTTTTT.

This clonotype has ten or more counts. J is TRBJ2-1 and V is TRBV7-2; D not certain. This CDR3 contains 12 residues. V lost 5 bases and J 6 bases, leaving 8 bases between the germline ends. CDR1 is SGHTA and CDR2 is FQGNSA in the germline V gene. CDR3 DNA sequence: TGTGCCAGCAGCCCCTCCCGCAATGAGCAGTTCTTC. Its protein product is CASSPSRNEQFF.

There are many counts of this clonotype. The rearrangement joins TRBV12-3 or TRBV12-4 to TRBJ2-3, with 7 bases matching TRBD1. CDR3 length: 13 amino acids. V dropped 5 bases and J dropped 6; count of bases not matched to a gene: 5. The CDR3 DNA reads as TGTGCCAGCAGTCCCGACAGGGCGGATACGCAGTATTTT. Its protein product is CASSPDRADTQYF.

In its sample, this clonotype was seen many times. CDR3 residues: CASSLNRVDSGANVLTF. CDR3 DNA: TGTGCCAGCAGCTTAAACCGAGTAGACTCTGGGGCCAACGTCCTGACTTTC. This chain joins TRBV7-2 and TRBJ2-6; D unresolved. The CDR3 sequence is 17 residues long. V was cut by 2 bases and J by 0 bases, with 11 bases left in between. Germline V CDR1 and CDR2: SGHTA, FQGNSA.

The V gene is TRBV7-9, the J gene TRBJ2-7; perhaps TRBD2 as D (7 bases). This CDR3 spans 16 amino acids. Germline loops: CDR1 SEHNR, CDR2 FQNEAQ (reference sequence). V lost 1 base, J lost 4 bases, and 17 bases lay in between. The CDR3 coding sequence is TGTGCCAGCAGCTTAGATGCGGGGGCCAGCGCTTACGAGCAGTACTTC. It specifies CASSLDAGASAYEQYF.

This chain links TRBV5-5 with TRBJ2-1; D uncertain. Per germline, CDR1 SGHKS and CDR2 YYEKEE (reference sequence). The CDR3 runs to 13 residues. The V end was cut by 4 bases, the J end by 7 bases, with 12 bases between. The CDR3 here is CASSRIPTNEQFF. CDR3 DNA: TGTGCCAGCAGCCGAATCCCCACAAATGAGCAGTTCTTC.

V is TRBV20-1 and J is TRBJ2-1; D is perhaps TRBD1 (7 bases). V lost 3 bases and J 6 bases, leaving 9 bases between the germline ends. The germline V gene has CDR1 DFQATT and CDR2 SNEGSKA (reference sequence). This CDR3 is built from 12 residues. CDR3 sequence: CSASQGGNEQFF. CDR3 coding DNA: TGCAGTGCTAGTCAGGGGGGCAATGAGCAGTTCTTC.

This clonotype came up a few times. This sequence joins TRBV2 and TRBJ2-1, with D maybe TRBD2 (7 bases). The germline gives CDR1 SNHLY, CDR2 FYNNEI. The CDR3 length is 13 residues. V was trimmed by 7 bases and J by 4 bases, leaving 11 bases between them. CDR3 coding DNA: TGTGCCAGCACCCGGGGGGCGTACAATGAGCAGTTCTTC. This encodes CASTRGAYNEQFF. The complete variable domain, with remaining parts taken from reference TRBV2 and TRBJ2-1, reads EPEVTQTPSHQVTQMGQEVILRCVPISNHLYFYWYRQILGQKVEFLVSFYNNEISEKSEIFDDQFSVERPDGSNFTLKIRSTKLEDSAMYFCASTRGAYNEQFFGPGTRLTVL.

There are a few counts of this clonotype. The chain couples TRBV10-3 to TRBJ2-1, with 11 bases identical to TRBD2. Trimming at V came to 2 bases and at J to 7 bases, leaving 4 bases not matched to a gene. The CDR3 is 15 residues long. Germline V gives CDR1 ENHRY, CDR2 SYGVKD. CDR3 sequence: CAISEELAGGNEQFF. The CDR3 DNA follows: TGTGCCATCAGTGAGGAGCTAGCGGGGGGAAATGAGCAGTTCTTC.

This clonotype was counted a few times. The chain is built from TRBV10-3 and TRBJ1-2; 9 positions match TRBD1. Germline values: CDR1 ENHRY, CDR2 SYGVKD. V lost 3 bases to trimming and J lost 6 bases; unmatched junction nucleotides: 8. There are 15 residues in the CDR3. The CDR3 spells CAISDAAGTGNGYTF. CDR3 nucleotides: TGTGCCATCAGTGATGCGGCCGGGACAGGGAATGGCTACACCTTC.

This clonotype has ten or more counts. The chain is built from TRBV7-2 and TRBJ2-2, with 8 positions matching TRBD1. CDR3 length: 14 amino acids. V shed 5 bases, J shed 7 bases, and the junction held 6 bases outside the gene matches. Germline V gene data show CDR1 as SGHTA and CDR2 as FQGNSA. CDR3 DNA: TGTGCCAGCAGCCGGGCAGGGGGCGGCGGGGAGCTGTTTTTT. Protein sequence: CASSRAGGGGELFF.

This clonotype was detected ten times or more. At one of its ends the junction is not consistent with the germline gene, which may arise from a read error. The rearrangement joins TRBV5-1 to TRBJ1-1; D gene uncertain. Germline V CDR1 and CDR2: SGHRS, YFSETQ. The CDR3 runs to 11 residues. CDR3 protein: CASSLGLEAFF. CDR3 nucleotide sequence: TGTGCCAGCAGTCTAGGTCTTGAAGCTTTCTTT.

This clonotype was found a few times. The chain couples TRBV9 to TRBJ1-1; D ambiguous. Trimming left V 3 bases short and J 1 base short, with 13 bases between. In germline, CDR1 is SGDLS, CDR2 YYNGEE. The CDR3 extends over 15 amino acids. CDR3 nucleotide sequence: TGTGCCAGCAGCGAACCCCCTCTGGGGAACACTGAAGCTTTCTTT. Residues: CASSEPPLGNTEAFF.

This clonotype has a count of ten or more. J is TRBJ2-3 and V is TRBV5-1, with 7 positions matching TRBD1. This CDR3 spans 15 amino acids. V trimming: 4 bases; J trimming: 0 bases; junction bases outside the gene matches: 5. The V gene's germline CDR1 is SGHRS and CDR2 YFSETQ. The CDR3 bases are TGCGCCAGCAGCCCGGGACAGCTAAGCACAGATACGCAGTATTTT. It translates to CASSPGQLSTDTQYF.

There are many counts of this clonotype. The V and J genes are TRBV10-3 and TRBJ2-3; 9 nucleotides line up with TRBD2. After removal of 5 bases from V and 9 bases from J, the junction contained 12 bases not matched to a gene. The CDR3 contains 15 residues. Per the germline V gene, CDR1 is ENHRY and CDR2 is SYGVKD. The CDR3 DNA reads TGTGCCATCAGTCCGTCGACTAGCGGATTAGACACGCAGTATTTT. The encoded protein is CAISPSTSGLDTQYF.

This clonotype came up many times. This chain links TRBV5-1 with TRBJ2-1; D gene uncertain. Germline V CDR1 and CDR2: SGHRS, YFSETQ. CDR3 length: 12 amino acids. Trimming removed 3 bases from V and 6 bases from J, with 7 bases in between. CDR3 loop: CASSSDRNEQFF. The CDR3 nucleotides are TGCGCCAGCAGCTCGGACCGCAATGAGCAGTTCTTC.

There are many counts of this clonotype. V gene TRBV11-2 combines with J gene TRBJ2-1; D may be TRBD2 (6 bases). CDR3 length: 18 residues. V gave up 4 bases and J gave up 1 base, with 20 bases separating them. The germline V gene has CDR1 SGHAT and CDR2 FQNNGV. The CDR3 coding sequence is TGTGCCAGCAGCTCACGAGGCAGCCCGGGACTTTCCTACAATGAGCAGTTCTTC. This encodes CASSSRGSPGLSYNEQFF.

This clonotype has just a few counts. The chain employs TRBV11-2 and TRBJ2-3; TRBD2 agrees at 14 bases. V lost 5 bases and J lost 2; bases outside the gene matches: 6. The CDR3 sequence is 17 residues long. Germline V gene lookup returns CDR1 SGHAT and CDR2 FQNNGV. The CDR3 coding sequence is TGTGCCAGCAGCCCGAGGACTAGCGGGGGGAACACAGATACGCAGTATTTT. Its protein is CASSPRTSGGNTDTQYF.

The gene calls are TRBV7-9 and TRBJ1-4; D is ambiguous. The CDR3 has 15 amino acids. The germline V gene has CDR1 SEHNR and CDR2 FQNEAQ (reference sequence). The V end lost 2 bases, the J end lost 2 bases, and 9 bases lay between the germline ends. CDR3 nucleotides: TGTGCCAGCAGCTTATCTCCCGGGACTAATGAAAAACTGTTTTTT. Protein: CASSLSPGTNEKLFF.

This clonotype was seen more than once but under ten times. The V call is TRBV6-5, the J call TRBJ2-3, with TRBD2 identical over 7 bases. Germline V gene data show CDR1 as MNHEY and CDR2 as SVGAGI. Germline trimming cut 3 bases from V and 0 bases from J; bases unmatched to any gene: 6. The CDR3 extends over 16 amino acids. The CDR3 DNA sequence: TGTGCCAGCAGTTATAGCGGGCCTAGGAGCACAGATACGCAGTATTTT. This encodes CASSYSGPRSTDTQYF.

This clonotype appeared a few times. This chain joins TRBV5-1 and TRBJ2-1; D possibly corresponds to TRBD1 (5 bases). The CDR3 has 11 residues. The germline V and J ends were trimmed by 5 bases and 9 bases, with 9 bases remaining between them. Germline lookup yields CDR1 SGHRS and CDR2 YFSETQ. The CDR3 protein is CASSQGPEQFF. CDR3 bases: TGCGCCAGCAGTCAGGGCCCTGAGCAGTTCTTC.

The chain employs TRBV5-1 and TRBJ2-5; tentatively, D is TRBD1 (6 bases). CDR3 length: 16 amino acids. The germline gives CDR1 SGHRS, CDR2 YFSETQ. Trimming cost V 0 bases and J 1 base, with 13 bases left between them. CDR3 loop: CASSLGLGAIQETQYF. DNA of the CDR3: TGCGCCAGCAGCTTGGGGCTGGGGGCGATCCAAGAGACCCAGTACTTC.

The J gene is TRBJ2-7, the V gene TRBV3-1; 8 bases line up with TRBD2. V shed 7 bases, J shed 0 bases, and the junction held 8 bases outside the gene matches. The CDR3 runs 15 residues. Germline V gene data show CDR1 as LGHDT and CDR2 as YNNKEL (reference sequence). The CDR3 DNA is TGTGCCAGCACCCAGTTCGGGGGGGCCTCCTACGAGCAGTACTTC. Its protein product is CASTQFGGASYEQYF.

This clonotype appeared a few times. The genes are TRBV29-1 and TRBJ1-5; the D gene is possibly TRBD1 (6 bases). The V gene lost 4 bases and the J gene lost 7 bases, with 14 bases spanning the gap. CDR1 is SQVTM and CDR2 is ANQGSEA in the germline V gene. The CDR3 loop spans 13 amino acids. This CDR3 reads CSVGQVSRQPQHF. CDR3 sequence (DNA): TGCAGCGTTGGACAGGTGTCTAGGCAGCCCCAGCATTTT.

The CDR3 spells CASSSSSGYEQFF. Here the CDR3 DNA reads TGCGCCAGCAGCTCCTCTTCCGGATATGAGCAGTTCTTC. The J gene is TRBJ2-1, the V gene TRBV5-1; D unresolved. CDR1 and CDR2 (germline): SGHRS, YFSETQ. The CDR3 contains 13 residues. The V end lost 3 bases, the J end lost 8 bases, and 12 bases lay between the germline ends.

A few counts support this clonotype. The V gene is TRBV7-9, the J gene TRBJ2-4; D is unclear. The CDR3 spans 14 residues. Germline CDR1 and CDR2: SEHNR and FQNEAQ (reference sequence). V was clipped by 7 bases and J by 6 bases, with 16 bases between them. The CDR3, as DNA: TGTGCCAGCACCCTAGGTCCTCTCGGAAACATTCAGTACTTC. It encodes CASTLGPLGNIQYF.